This note documents a single T cell receptor (beta chain) sequence. Measured with immunoSEQ multiplex PCR; TCRdb has only the in-frame clones, and not every one. The table shows approximately 170,000 clones, with roughly four fifths occurring only once. The data stem from a study of blood T cell repertoires in COVID-19. Study background: Researchers got acute and convalescent COVID-19 samples from the United States, Italy and Spain. PBMCs, B-cell-depleted T cells, or T cells were the source of the cDNA or gDNA that made up the material.

The source of this sequence is a woman in her seventies with COVID-19, enrolled during active disease. Material for sequencing was peripheral blood.

CDR3 bases: TGTGCCATCAGGGACCGCGGACAGGTTGAGGACGAGTACTTC. This translates into CAIRDRGQVEDEYF. The chain employs TRBV10-3 and TRBJ2-7; 7 nucleotides line up with TRBD1. Trimming cost V 6 bases and J 11 bases; bases outside gene matches: 16. Germline-derived CDR1 and CDR2 are ENHRY and SYGVKD. CDR3 size: 14 residues.